This is a list of T cell receptor beta chains from one sample in a study of T cells in localized non-small cell lung cancer. TCRdb keeps only in-frame clones here, not all; method: immunoSEQ multiplex PCR. Among tens of thousands of clones, approximately 80% were seen once, and the ten largest hold just under 20%. This specimen consisted of peripheral blood, obtained before any cancer treatment. These receptors were taken from a female donor older than 55 with stage II squamous cell lung carcinoma. The CDR3 runs from the conserved cysteine through the conserved F or W. The D gene is left open where the match is weak. A row's size may be missing; if present it is once, few, many or a size class.

J gene | V gene | D gene | clone size | CDR3 protein | CDR3 DNA
TRBJ1-2 | TRBV4-1 | NA | few | CASSPEGRNYGYTF | TGCGCCAGCAGCCCAGAGGGACGGAACTATGGCTACACCTTC
TRBJ2-3 | TRBV5-1 | TRBD2 | NA | CASRLAGDTDTQYF | TGCGCCAGCAGATTAGCGGGGGACACAGATACGCAGTATTTT
TRBJ1-5 | TRBV19 | NA | NA | CASSEEGKGPQHF | TGTGCCAGTTCCGAGGAGGGGAAGGGGCCCCAGCATTTT
TRBJ1-4 | TRBV14 | NA | NA | CASSQDLISGATNEKLFF | TGTGCCAGCAGCCAAGATCTAATTTCAGGAGCGACTAATGAAAAACTGTTTTTT
TRBJ1-1 | TRBV2 | NA | NA | CASRAQANTEAFF | TGTGCCAGCAGAGCGCAGGCGAACACTGAAGCTTTCTTT
TRBJ2-3 | TRBV5-1 | TRBD2 | NA | CASSLSGVSTDTQYF | TGCGCCAGCAGCCTGAGCGGGGTGAGCACAGATACGCAGTATTTT
TRBJ1-1 | TRBV9 | TRBD1 | NA | CASSVAGQGARLGTEAFF | TGTGCCAGCAGCGTTGCGGGACAGGGGGCTCGTCTGGGCACTGAAGCTTTCTTT
TRBJ1-1 | TRBV7-9 | TRBD1 | once | CASSPVTGGNTEAFF | TGTGCCAGCAGCCCAGTGACAGGGGGGAACACTGAAGCTTTCTTT
TRBJ2-1 | TRBV5-1 | TRBD2 | NA | CASSLSGTALYNEQFF | TGCGCCAGCAGCTTGAGCGGGACGGCCCTCTACAATGAGCAGTTCTTC
TRBJ2-7 | TRBV29-1 | TRBD2 | NA | CSAAGVSGTYEQYF | TGCAGCGCCGCGGGGGTGTCGGGCACCTACGAGCAGTACTTC